The present TCR beta chain was sequenced within a study of a mutant IDH1 vaccine in newly diagnosed glioma. The overall study: Prior therapy was radiotherapy, temozolomide, or both; most received both.

The sample's time point: baseline, week 1 (first vaccination visit). Noted treatment: pre-vaccination baseline after standard-of-care therapy. Some clones are missing from TCRdb's copy, which holds only in-frame ones; the method was immunoSEQ multiplex PCR. The table has approximately 35,000 clones, around nine tenths seen once. Trimming took 1 base from V and 5 from J, leaving 23 bases between them. Germline V CDR1 and CDR2: GTSNPN, SVGIG (reference sequence). CDR3 length: 17 amino acids. The V and J genes are TRBV30 and TRBJ2-5; D is tentatively TRBD1 or TRBD2 (6 bases each). The specimen comprised PBMCs, sampled from a glioma patient treated with radiotherapy, temozolomide or both. The TCR comes from a woman aged 40 to 55 with glioma. CDR3 in amino acids: CAWSDYGGITGKETQYF. CDR3 in DNA: TGTGCCTGGAGTGATTATGGGGGGATTACAGGGAAGGAGACCCAGTACTTC.